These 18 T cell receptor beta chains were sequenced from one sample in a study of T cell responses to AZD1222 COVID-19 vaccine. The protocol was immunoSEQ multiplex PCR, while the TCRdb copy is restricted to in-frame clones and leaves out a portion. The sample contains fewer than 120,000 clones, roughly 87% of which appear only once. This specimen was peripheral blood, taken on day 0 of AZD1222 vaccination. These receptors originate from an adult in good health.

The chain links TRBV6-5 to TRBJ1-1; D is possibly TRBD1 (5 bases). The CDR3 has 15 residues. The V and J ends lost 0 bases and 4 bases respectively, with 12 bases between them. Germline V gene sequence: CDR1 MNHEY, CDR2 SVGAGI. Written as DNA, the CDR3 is TGTGCCAGCAGTTACTCGAAATGGGGGGGCACTGAAGCTTTCTTT. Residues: CASSYSKWGGTEAFF.

As DNA, the CDR3 is TGTGCCAGCAGTAATTCAGGGTTGTACGAGCAGTACTTC. This encodes CASSNSGLYEQYF. This chain links TRBV27 with TRBJ2-7; D might be TRBD1 (5 bases). The length of the CDR3 is 13 residues. CDR1 is MNHEY and CDR2 is SMNVEV in the germline V gene (reference sequence). V dropped 5 bases and J dropped 4 bases, with 12 bases sitting between them.

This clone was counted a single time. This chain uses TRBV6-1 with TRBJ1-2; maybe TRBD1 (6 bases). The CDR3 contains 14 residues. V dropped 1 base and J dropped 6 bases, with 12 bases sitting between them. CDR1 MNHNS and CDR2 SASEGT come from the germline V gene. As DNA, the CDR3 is TGTGCCAGCAGTGAAGGAAGGACAGTAAATGGCTACACCTTC. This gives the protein CASSEGRTVNGYTF.

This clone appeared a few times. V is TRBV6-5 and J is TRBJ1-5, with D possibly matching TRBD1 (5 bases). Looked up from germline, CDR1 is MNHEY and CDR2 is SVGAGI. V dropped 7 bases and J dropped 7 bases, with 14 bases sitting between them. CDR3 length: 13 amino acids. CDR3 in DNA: TGTGCCAGCAAACTAGGGGTCGGGCAGCCCCAGCATTTT. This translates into CASKLGVGQPQHF.

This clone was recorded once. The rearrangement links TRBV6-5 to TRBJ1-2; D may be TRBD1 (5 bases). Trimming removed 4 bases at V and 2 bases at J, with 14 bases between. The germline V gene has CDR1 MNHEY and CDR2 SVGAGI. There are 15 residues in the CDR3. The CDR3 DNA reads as TGTGCCAGCAGTTGGGACCTTGAGGGGAACTATGGCTACACCTTC. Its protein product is CASSWDLEGNYGYTF.

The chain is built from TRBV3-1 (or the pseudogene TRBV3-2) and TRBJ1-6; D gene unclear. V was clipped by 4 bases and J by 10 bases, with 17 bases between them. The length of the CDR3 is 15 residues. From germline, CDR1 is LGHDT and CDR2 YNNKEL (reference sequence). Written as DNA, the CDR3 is TGTGCCAGCAGCCGGAGGGATCTTCCCAAATCACCCCTCCACTTT. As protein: CASSRRDLPKSPLHF.

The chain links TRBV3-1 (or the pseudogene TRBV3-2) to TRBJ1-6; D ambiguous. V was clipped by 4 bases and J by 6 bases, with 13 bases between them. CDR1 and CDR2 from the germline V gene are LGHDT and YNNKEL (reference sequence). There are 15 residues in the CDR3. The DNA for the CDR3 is TGTGCCAGCAGCCTCGGTTGGGGAGGTAATTCACCCCTCCACTTT. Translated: CASSLGWGGNSPLHF.

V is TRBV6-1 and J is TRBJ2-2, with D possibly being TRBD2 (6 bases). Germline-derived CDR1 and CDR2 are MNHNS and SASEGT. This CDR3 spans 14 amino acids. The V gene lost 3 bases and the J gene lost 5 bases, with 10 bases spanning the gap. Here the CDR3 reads CASSEGGWTGELFF. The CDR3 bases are TGTGCCAGCAGTGAGGGGGGATGGACCGGGGAGCTGTTTTTT.

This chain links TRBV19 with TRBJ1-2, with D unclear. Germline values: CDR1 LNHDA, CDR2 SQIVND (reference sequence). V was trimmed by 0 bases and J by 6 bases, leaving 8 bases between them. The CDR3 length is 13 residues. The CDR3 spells CASSIDQRDGYTF. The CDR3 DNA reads TGTGCCAGTAGTATAGATCAAAGGGATGGCTACACCTTC. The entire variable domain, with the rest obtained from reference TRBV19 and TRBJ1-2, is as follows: DGGITQSPKYLFRKEGQNVTLSCEQNLNHDAMYWYRQDPGQGLRLIYYSQIVNDFQKGDIAEGYSVSREKKESFPLTVTSAQKNPTAFYLCASSIDQRDGYTFGSGTRLTVV.

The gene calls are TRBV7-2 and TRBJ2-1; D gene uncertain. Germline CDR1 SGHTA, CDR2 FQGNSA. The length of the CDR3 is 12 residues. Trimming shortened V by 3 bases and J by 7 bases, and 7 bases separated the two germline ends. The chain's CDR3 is CASSFQRNEQFF. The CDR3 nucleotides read TGTGCCAGCAGCTTTCAGCGTAATGAGCAGTTCTTC.

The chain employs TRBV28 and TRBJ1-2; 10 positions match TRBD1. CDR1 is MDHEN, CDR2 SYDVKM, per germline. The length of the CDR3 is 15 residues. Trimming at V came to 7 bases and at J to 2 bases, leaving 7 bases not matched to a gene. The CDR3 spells CASKVPGQGNYGYTF. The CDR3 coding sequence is TGTGCCAGCAAAGTCCCGGGACAGGGGAACTATGGCTACACCTTC.

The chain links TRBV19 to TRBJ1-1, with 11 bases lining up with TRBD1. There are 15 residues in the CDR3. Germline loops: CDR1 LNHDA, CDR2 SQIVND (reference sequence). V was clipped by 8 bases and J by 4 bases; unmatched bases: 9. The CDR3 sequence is CASRTGGLRITEAFF. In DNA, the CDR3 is TGTGCCAGTCGGACAGGGGGCCTTCGAATCACTGAAGCTTTCTTT. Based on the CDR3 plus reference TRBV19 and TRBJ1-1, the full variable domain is DGGITQSPKYLFRKEGQNVTLSCEQNLNHDAMYWYRQDPGQGLRLIYYSQIVNDFQKGDIAEGYSVSREKKESFPLTVTSAQKNPTAFYLCASRTGGLRITEAFFGQGTRLTVV.

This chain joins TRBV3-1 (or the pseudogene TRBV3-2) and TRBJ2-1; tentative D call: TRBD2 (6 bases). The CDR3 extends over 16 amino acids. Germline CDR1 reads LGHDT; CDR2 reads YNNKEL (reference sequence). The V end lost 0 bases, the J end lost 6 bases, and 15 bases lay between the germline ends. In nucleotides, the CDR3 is TGTGCCAGCAGCCAAGATGGGGAGGCGGGGCCCAATGAGCAGTTCTTC. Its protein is CASSQDGEAGPNEQFF.

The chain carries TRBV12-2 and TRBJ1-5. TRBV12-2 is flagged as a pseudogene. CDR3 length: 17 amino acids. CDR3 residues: CASRLILLAPRGQPQHF. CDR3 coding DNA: TGTGCAAGTCGCTTGATCTTGTTGGCCCCGCGGGGTCAGCCCCAGCATTTT.

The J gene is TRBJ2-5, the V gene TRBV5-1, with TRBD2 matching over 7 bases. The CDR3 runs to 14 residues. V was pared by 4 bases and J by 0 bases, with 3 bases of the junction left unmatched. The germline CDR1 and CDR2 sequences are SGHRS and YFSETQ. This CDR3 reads CASSPTSDQETQYF. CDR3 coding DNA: TGCGCCAGCAGCCCCACTAGCGACCAAGAGACCCAGTACTTC. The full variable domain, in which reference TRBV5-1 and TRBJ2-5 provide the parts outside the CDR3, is KAGVTQTPRYLIKTRGQQVTLSCSPISGHRSVSWYQQTPGQGLQFLFEYFSETQRNKGNFPGRFSGRQFSNSRSEMNVSTLELGDSALYLCASSPTSDQETQYFGPGTRLLVL.

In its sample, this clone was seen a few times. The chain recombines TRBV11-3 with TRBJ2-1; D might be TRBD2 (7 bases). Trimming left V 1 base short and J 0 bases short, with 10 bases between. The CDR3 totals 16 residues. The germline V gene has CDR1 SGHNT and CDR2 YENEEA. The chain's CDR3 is CASSLVRGASYNEQFF. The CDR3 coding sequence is TGTGCCAGCAGCTTAGTACGGGGGGCCTCCTACAATGAGCAGTTCTTC.

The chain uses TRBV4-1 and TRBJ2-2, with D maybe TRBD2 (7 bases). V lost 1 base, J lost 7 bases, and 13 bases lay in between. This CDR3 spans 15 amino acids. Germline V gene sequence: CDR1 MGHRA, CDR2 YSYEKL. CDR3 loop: CASSQVGGAIGELFF. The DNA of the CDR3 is TGCGCCAGCAGCCAAGTAGGGGGGGCAATCGGGGAGCTGTTTTTT.

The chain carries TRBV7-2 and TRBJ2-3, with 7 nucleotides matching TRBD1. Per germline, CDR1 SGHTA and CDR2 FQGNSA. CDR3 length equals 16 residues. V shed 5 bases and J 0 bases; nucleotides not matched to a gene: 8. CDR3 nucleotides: TGTGCCAGCAGCGGAAAGACAGGGTCTAGCACAGATACGCAGTATTTT. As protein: CASSGKTGSSTDTQYF.